The rows below give T cell receptor beta chains drawn from one sample of a study of Ad26.COV2.S vaccination and SARS-CoV-2 variants. This table comes from immunoSEQ multiplex PCR, and its TCRdb copy is limited to in-frame clones, with some not included. The data show some 480,000 clones, around nine tenths seen once. The source was peripheral blood, collected in a trial of Ad26.COV2.S vaccine versus placebo. These receptors were obtained from a person between 18 and 65 years old who received the Ad26.COV2.S COVID-19 vaccine or a placebo. The CDR3 runs from the conserved cysteine through the conserved F or W. The order of the fields is CDR3 protein, CDR3 DNA, J gene, V gene, D gene, clone size. The D gene is left open where the match is weak. Not every row has a clone size; where given, it reads once, few, many or a size class.

CDR3aa: CASSLFYGGGSNYGYTF
CDR3nt: TGTGCCAGCAGCTTATTTTATGGAGGGGGTTCTAACTATGGCTACACCTTC
j_gene: TRBJ1-2
v_gene: TRBV7-8
d_gene: .
abundance: .

CDR3aa: CASSVGSSDGDTQYF
CDR3nt: TGTGCCAGCAGCGTAGGTAGCTCCGATGGAGATACGCAGTATTTT
j_gene: TRBJ2-3
v_gene: TRBV9
d_gene: .
abundance: .

CDR3aa: CASSPPEGVNEQFF
CDR3nt: TGTGCCAGCTCACCACCGGAAGGGGTGAATGAGCAGTTCTTC
j_gene: TRBJ2-1
v_gene: TRBV18
d_gene: .
abundance: .

CDR3aa: CASSGDSRYEQYF
CDR3nt: TGTGCCAGCAGCGGGGACTCACGCTACGAGCAGTACTTC
j_gene: TRBJ2-7
v_gene: TRBV6-5
d_gene: .
abundance: .

CDR3aa: CASSPGLVRETQYF
CDR3nt: TGTGCCAGTAGTCCTGGACTAGTACGAGAGACCCAGTACTTC
j_gene: TRBJ2-5
v_gene: TRBV19
d_gene: TRBD2
abundance: .

CDR3aa: CASMQPFTGELFF
CDR3nt: TGTGCCAGCATGCAGCCATTCACCGGGGAGCTGTTTTTT
j_gene: TRBJ2-2
v_gene: TRBV25-1
d_gene: .
abundance: .

CDR3aa: CAISDDRASYEQYF
CDR3nt: TGTGCCATCAGTGATGACAGGGCTTCCTACGAGCAGTACTTC
j_gene: TRBJ2-7
v_gene: TRBV10-3
d_gene: TRBD1
abundance: once

CDR3aa: CASRTPGPTYEQYF
CDR3nt: TGTGCCAGCAGAACCCCGGGACCGACCTACGAGCAGTACTTC
j_gene: TRBJ2-7
v_gene: TRBV28
d_gene: .
abundance: once

CDR3aa: CASSWTGREQYF
CDR3nt: TGCGCCAGCAGCTGGACAGGGCGGGAGCAGTACTTC
j_gene: TRBJ2-7
v_gene: TRBV5-1
d_gene: TRBD1
abundance: .

CDR3aa: CASSLASGRSYEQYF
CDR3nt: TGTGCCAGCAGCTTGGCCTCGGGACGGTCCTACGAGCAGTACTTC
j_gene: TRBJ2-7
v_gene: TRBV5-8
d_gene: .
abundance: .

CDR3aa: CASSPLWAAQYGYTF
CDR3nt: TGTGCCAGCAGTCCCCTTTGGGCAGCGCAGTATGGCTACACCTTC
j_gene: TRBJ1-2
v_gene: TRBV28
d_gene: .
abundance: .

CDR3aa: CASRKRRTNTGELFF
CDR3nt: TGTGCCAGCAGAAAACGGAGAACGAACACCGGGGAGCTGTTTTTT
j_gene: TRBJ2-2
v_gene: TRBV6-5
d_gene: .
abundance: .

CDR3aa: CASSSQDNYNEQFF
CDR3nt: TGTGCCAGCAGTTCACAGGACAATTACAATGAGCAGTTCTTC
j_gene: TRBJ2-1
v_gene: TRBV28
d_gene: .
abundance: once

CDR3aa: CASSQSGQGLQPQHF
CDR3nt: TGTGCCAGCAGCCAATCGGGGCAGGGATTGCAGCCCCAGCATTTT
j_gene: TRBJ1-5
v_gene: TRBV16
d_gene: .
abundance: .

CDR3aa: CASSQRETGVDIQYF
CDR3nt: TGTGCCAGCAGTCAAAGGGAGACAGGGGTGGACATTCAGTACTTC
j_gene: TRBJ2-4
v_gene: TRBV6-5
d_gene: TRBD1
abundance: .

CDR3aa: CASSETGGFTEAFF
CDR3nt: TGTGCCAGCAGTGAAACAGGGGGCTTCACTGAAGCTTTCTTT
j_gene: TRBJ1-1
v_gene: TRBV6-1
d_gene: TRBD1
abundance: .

CDR3aa: CASSQDPGGSSYEQYF
CDR3nt: TGCGCCAGCAGCCAGGACCCAGGGGGAAGCTCCTACGAGCAGTACTTC
j_gene: TRBJ2-7
v_gene: TRBV4-1
d_gene: TRBD1
abundance: .

CDR3aa: CASSLGLPSTDTQYF
CDR3nt: TGCGCCAGCAGCTTGGGACTTCCTAGCACAGATACGCAGTATTTT
j_gene: TRBJ2-3
v_gene: TRBV5-1
d_gene: .
abundance: .

CDR3aa: CASSQENEGAAISYEQYF
CDR3nt: TGTGCCAGCAGCCAAGAAAACGAAGGGGCAGCGATCTCCTACGAGCAGTACTTC
j_gene: TRBJ2-7
v_gene: TRBV4-2
d_gene: .
abundance: .

CDR3aa: CASSDPPSEPNTGELFF
CDR3nt: TGTGCCAGCAGCGATCCCCCTTCGGAACCCAACACCGGGGAGCTGTTTTTT
j_gene: TRBJ2-2
v_gene: TRBV9
d_gene: .
abundance: once

CDR3aa: CASKESTGELFF
CDR3nt: TGTGCCAGCAAGGAGAGCACCGGGGAGCTGTTTTTT
j_gene: TRBJ2-2
v_gene: TRBV5-4
d_gene: .
abundance: .

CDR3aa: CASRPGTSGDPYNEQFF
CDR3nt: TGCGCCAGCCGCCCCGGGACTAGCGGGGATCCCTACAATGAGCAGTTCTTC
j_gene: TRBJ2-1
v_gene: TRBV5-1
d_gene: TRBD2
abundance: .

CDR3aa: CAYDRDHSPLHF
CDR3nt: TGTGCCTATGACAGGGACCATTCACCCCTCCACTTT
j_gene: TRBJ1-6
v_gene: TRBV30
d_gene: TRBD1
abundance: .

CDR3aa: CASSETGGADIDTIYF
CDR3nt: TGTGCCAGCAGCGAGACAGGGGGCGCCGACATAGACACCATATATTTT
j_gene: TRBJ1-3
v_gene: TRBV13
d_gene: TRBD1
abundance: .

CDR3aa: CASSTLAGGTEAFF
CDR3nt: TGTGCCAGTAGTACCTTAGCGGGTGGCACTGAAGCTTTCTTT
j_gene: TRBJ1-1
v_gene: TRBV19
d_gene: .
abundance: .

CDR3aa: CASSPAGGGDNEQFF
CDR3nt: TGTGCCAGTAGCCCAGCGGGAGGGGGGGACAATGAGCAGTTCTTC
j_gene: TRBJ2-1
v_gene: TRBV19
d_gene: TRBD2
abundance: .

CDR3aa: CASSYSNRITTEAFF
CDR3nt: TGTGCCAGCAGTTACTCGAACAGAATCACCACTGAAGCTTTCTTT
j_gene: TRBJ1-1
v_gene: TRBV6-2/TRBV6-3
d_gene: .
abundance: .

CDR3aa: CASSLDPGAYTDTQYF
CDR3nt: TGTGCCAGCAGCTTAGACCCGGGGGCGTACACAGATACGCAGTATTTT
j_gene: TRBJ2-3
v_gene: TRBV11-1
d_gene: .
abundance: .

CDR3aa: CASSLWRNYGYTF
CDR3nt: TGTGCCAGCAGTTTATGGAGGAACTATGGCTACACCTTC
j_gene: TRBJ1-2
v_gene: TRBV28
d_gene: .
abundance: .

CDR3aa: CASSRVGKRHLKFF
CDR3nt: TGTGCCAGCAGCCGGGTAGGGAAGAGGCACTTGAAATTCTTC
j_gene: TRBJ2-1
v_gene: TRBV21-1
d_gene: .
abundance: .

CDR3aa: CASSLLSREPDTQYF
CDR3nt: TGTGCCAGCAGCTTGTTGTCGCGGGAGCCAGATACGCAGTATTTT
j_gene: TRBJ2-3
v_gene: TRBV5-4
d_gene: TRBD2
abundance: .

CDR3aa: CASSQAWAEGSQPQHF
CDR3nt: TGTGCCAGCAGCCAAGCGTGGGCCGAGGGGTCGCAGCCCCAGCATTTT
j_gene: TRBJ1-5
v_gene: TRBV4-2
d_gene: .
abundance: few

CDR3aa: CSASWGNFFAEQYF
CDR3nt: TGCAGTGCTAGTTGGGGTAACTTCTTCGCCGAGCAGTACTTC
j_gene: TRBJ2-7
v_gene: TRBV20-1
d_gene: .
abundance: .

CDR3aa: CAIRGHPNTEAFF
CDR3nt: TGTGCCATAAGAGGACACCCGAACACTGAAGCTTTCTTT
j_gene: TRBJ1-1
v_gene: TRBV27
d_gene: .
abundance: .

CDR3aa: CSVLDRYYGYTF
CDR3nt: TGCAGCGTCCTAGACAGGTACTATGGCTACACCTTC
j_gene: TRBJ1-2
v_gene: TRBV29-1
d_gene: .
abundance: .

CDR3aa: CASSPTSGSNMNEQFF
CDR3nt: TGCGCCAGCAGCCCGACTAGCGGGAGTAATATGAATGAGCAGTTCTTC
j_gene: TRBJ2-1
v_gene: TRBV5-1
d_gene: TRBD2
abundance: few

CDR3aa: CASSLKIGQPQHF
CDR3nt: TGTGCCAGCAGCTTAAAGATAGGCCAGCCCCAGCATTTT
j_gene: TRBJ1-5
v_gene: TRBV7-2
d_gene: .
abundance: .

CDR3aa: CASSQGGTSGRRWAKNIQYF
CDR3nt: TGTGCCAGCAGCCAAGGTGGGACTAGCGGGAGGAGATGGGCCAAAAACATTCAGTACTTC
j_gene: TRBJ2-4
v_gene: TRBV3-1/TRBV3-2
d_gene: TRBD2
abundance: few

CDR3aa: CASSDHRASGYTF
CDR3nt: TGTGCCAGTAGTGATCACAGGGCATCTGGCTACACCTTC
j_gene: TRBJ1-2
v_gene: TRBV19
d_gene: .
abundance: .

CDR3aa: CASGSWGSADTQYF
CDR3nt: TGTGCCAGCGGCTCCTGGGGTTCCGCAGATACGCAGTATTTT
j_gene: TRBJ2-3
v_gene: TRBV6-5
d_gene: .
abundance: once

CDR3aa: CASSQTTGAWTGELFF
CDR3nt: TGCGCCAGCAGCCAAACGACAGGAGCCTGGACCGGGGAGCTGTTTTTT
j_gene: TRBJ2-2
v_gene: TRBV4-3
d_gene: .
abundance: many

CDR3aa: CATSPNRDYGYTF
CDR3nt: TGTGCCACCAGTCCCAACAGGGACTATGGCTACACCTTC
j_gene: TRBJ1-2
v_gene: TRBV15
d_gene: .
abundance: .

CDR3aa: CAWSVPRWDRDTEAFF
CDR3nt: TGTGCCTGGAGTGTACCCCGGTGGGACAGGGACACTGAAGCTTTCTTT
j_gene: TRBJ1-1
v_gene: TRBV30
d_gene: TRBD1
abundance: once

CDR3aa: CASSPPVGGPGHEQFF
CDR3nt: TGTGCCAGCAGTCCCCCGGTCGGTGGGCCGGGGCATGAGCAGTTCTTC
j_gene: TRBJ2-1
v_gene: TRBV28
d_gene: .
abundance: .

CDR3aa: CASSVGGTSGSYNEQFF
CDR3nt: TGCGCCAGCAGCGTGGGGGGGACTAGCGGGAGCTACAATGAGCAGTTCTTC
j_gene: TRBJ2-1
v_gene: TRBV5-1
d_gene: TRBD2
abundance: .

CDR3aa: CASSLGGLAADTQYF
CDR3nt: TGCGCCAGCAGCTTGGGGGGACTAGCGGCAGATACGCAGTATTTT
j_gene: TRBJ2-3
v_gene: TRBV5-1
d_gene: TRBD2
abundance: .

CDR3aa: CASRQLFLGEQFF
CDR3nt: TGTGCCAGCAGACAACTTTTCCTGGGTGAGCAGTTCTTC
j_gene: TRBJ2-1
v_gene: TRBV3-1/TRBV3-2
d_gene: .
abundance: .

CDR3aa: CASSFRTAHPTNYGYTF
CDR3nt: TGTGCCAGCAGTTTCCGGACAGCTCACCCCACTAACTATGGCTACACCTTC
j_gene: TRBJ1-2
v_gene: TRBV28
d_gene: .
abundance: .

CDR3aa: CASSHWGRANTEAFF
CDR3nt: TGTGCCAGCAGCCATTGGGGCAGGGCGAACACTGAAGCTTTCTTT
j_gene: TRBJ1-1
v_gene: TRBV3-1/TRBV3-2
d_gene: .
abundance: .

CDR3aa: CAWTPGGHYEQYF
CDR3nt: TGTGCCTGGACCCCCGGCGGTCACTACGAGCAGTACTTC
j_gene: TRBJ2-7
v_gene: TRBV30
d_gene: .
abundance: .

CDR3aa: CASSSFGRLGDGYGYTF
CDR3nt: TGTGCCAGCAGTTCTTTCGGACGGCTGGGGGACGGCTATGGCTACACCTTC
j_gene: TRBJ1-2
v_gene: TRBV28
d_gene: .
abundance: .

CDR3aa: CASSYRRTGLETQYF
CDR3nt: TGTGCCAGCAGTTACCGAAGGACAGGGTTGGAGACCCAGTACTTC
j_gene: TRBJ2-5
v_gene: TRBV6-5
d_gene: TRBD1
abundance: .

CDR3aa: CASSANSGALEAFF
CDR3nt: TGTGCCAGCAGCGCCAATTCAGGGGCCCTTGAAGCTTTCTTT
j_gene: TRBJ1-1
v_gene: TRBV9
d_gene: .
abundance: .

CDR3aa: CASSHHGTAPYEQYF
CDR3nt: TGCGCCAGCAGCCACCACGGGACAGCCCCCTACGAGCAGTACTTC
j_gene: TRBJ2-7
v_gene: TRBV4-1
d_gene: TRBD1
abundance: .

CDR3aa: CASSYSGANTEAFF
CDR3nt: TGTGCCAGCAGTTATTCCGGGGCGAACACTGAAGCTTTCTTT
j_gene: TRBJ1-1
v_gene: TRBV27
d_gene: .
abundance: .

CDR3aa: CASRPGRATYEQYF
CDR3nt: TGTGCCAGCAGGCCGGGACGCGCCACCTACGAGCAGTACTTC
j_gene: TRBJ2-7
v_gene: TRBV2
d_gene: .
abundance: .

CDR3aa: CASKRGRDQPQHF
CDR3nt: TGTGCCAGCAAAAGGGGGCGAGATCAGCCCCAGCATTTT
j_gene: TRBJ1-5
v_gene: TRBV6-5
d_gene: TRBD1
abundance: .

CDR3aa: CAWRSGLRHEKLFF
CDR3nt: TGTGCCTGGAGATCGGGACTCCGGCATGAAAAACTGTTTTTT
j_gene: TRBJ1-4
v_gene: TRBV30
d_gene: .
abundance: .

CDR3aa: CASSTTRDPKSGAFF
CDR3nt: TGTGCCAGTAGTACCACCCGGGACCCCAAAAGCGGAGCTTTCTTT
j_gene: TRBJ1-1
v_gene: TRBV19
d_gene: .
abundance: .

CDR3aa: CASSPTRTPEAFF
CDR3nt: TGTGCCAGTAGTCCGACCAGGACTCCTGAAGCTTTCTTT
j_gene: TRBJ1-1
v_gene: TRBV19
d_gene: .
abundance: .